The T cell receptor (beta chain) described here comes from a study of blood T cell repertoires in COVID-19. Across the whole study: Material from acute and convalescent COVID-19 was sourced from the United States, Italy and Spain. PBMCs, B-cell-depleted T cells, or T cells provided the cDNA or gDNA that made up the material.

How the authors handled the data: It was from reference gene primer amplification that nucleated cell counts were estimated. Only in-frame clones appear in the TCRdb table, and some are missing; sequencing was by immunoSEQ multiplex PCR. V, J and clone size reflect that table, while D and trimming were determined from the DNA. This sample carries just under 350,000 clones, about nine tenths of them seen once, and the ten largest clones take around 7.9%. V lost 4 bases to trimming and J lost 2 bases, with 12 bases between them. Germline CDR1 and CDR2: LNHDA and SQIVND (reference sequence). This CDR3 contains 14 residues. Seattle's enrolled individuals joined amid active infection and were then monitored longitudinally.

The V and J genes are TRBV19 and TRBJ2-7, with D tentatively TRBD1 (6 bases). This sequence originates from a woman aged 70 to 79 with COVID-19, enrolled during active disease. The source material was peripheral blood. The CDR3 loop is CASSTTGTTYEQYF. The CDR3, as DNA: TGTGCCAGTAGTACAACCGGGACAACCTACGAGCAGTACTTC.